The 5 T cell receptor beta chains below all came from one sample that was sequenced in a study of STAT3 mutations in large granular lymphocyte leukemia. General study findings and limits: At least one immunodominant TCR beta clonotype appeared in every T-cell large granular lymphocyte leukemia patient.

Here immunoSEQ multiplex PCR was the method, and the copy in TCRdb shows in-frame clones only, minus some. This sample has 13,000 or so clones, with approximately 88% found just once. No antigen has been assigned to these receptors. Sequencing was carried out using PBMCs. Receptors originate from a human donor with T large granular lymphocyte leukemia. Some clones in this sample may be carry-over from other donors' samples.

This CDR3 reads CASTWDREGYTF. Written as DNA, the CDR3 is TGTGCCAGCACCTGGGACAGGGAGGGCTACACCTTC. The J gene is TRBJ1-2, the V gene TRBV6-1; 9 bases map to TRBD1. V dropped 7 bases and J dropped 8; count of bases not matched to a gene: 5. This CDR3 has 12 residues. CDR1 MNHNS and CDR2 SASEGT come from the germline V gene.

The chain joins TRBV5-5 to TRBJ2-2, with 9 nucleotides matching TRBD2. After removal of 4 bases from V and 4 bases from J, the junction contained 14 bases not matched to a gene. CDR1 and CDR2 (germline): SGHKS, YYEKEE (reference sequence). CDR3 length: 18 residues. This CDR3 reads CASSPGSSSGVVTGELFF. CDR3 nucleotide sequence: TGTGCCAGCAGCCCAGGGAGTTCTAGCGGGGTGGTCACCGGGGAGCTGTTTTTT.

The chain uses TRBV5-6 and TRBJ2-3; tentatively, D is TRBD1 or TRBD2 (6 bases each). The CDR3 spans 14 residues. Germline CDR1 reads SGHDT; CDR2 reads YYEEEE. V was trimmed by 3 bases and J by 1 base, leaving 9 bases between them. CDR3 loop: CASSSGGGTDTQYF. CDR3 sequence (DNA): TGTGCCAGCAGCTCCGGGGGCGGCACAGATACGCAGTATTTT.

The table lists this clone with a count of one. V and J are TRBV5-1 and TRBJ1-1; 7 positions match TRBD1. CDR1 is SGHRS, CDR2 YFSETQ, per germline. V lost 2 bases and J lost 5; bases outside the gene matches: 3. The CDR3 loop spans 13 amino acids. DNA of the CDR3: TGCGCCAGCAGCTTCCAGGGGGGGACTGAAGCTTTCTTT. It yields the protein CASSFQGGTEAFF. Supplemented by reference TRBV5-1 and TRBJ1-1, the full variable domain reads KAGVTQTPRYLIKTRGQQVTLSCSPISGHRSVSWYQQTPGQGLQFLFEYFSETQRNKGNFPGRFSGRQFSNSRSEMNVSTLELGDSALYLCASSFQGGTEAFFGQGTRLTVV.

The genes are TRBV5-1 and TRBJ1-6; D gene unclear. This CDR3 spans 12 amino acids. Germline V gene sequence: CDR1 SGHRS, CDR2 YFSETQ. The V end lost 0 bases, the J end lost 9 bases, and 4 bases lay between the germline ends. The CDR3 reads CASSLEGSPLHF. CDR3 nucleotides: TGCGCCAGCAGCTTGGAAGGTTCACCCCTCCACTTT. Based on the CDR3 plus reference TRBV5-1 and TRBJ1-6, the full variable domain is KAGVTQTPRYLIKTRGQQVTLSCSPISGHRSVSWYQQTPGQGLQFLFEYFSETQRNKGNFPGRFSGRQFSNSRSEMNVSTLELGDSALYLCASSLEGSPLHFGNGTRLTVT.